A selection of T cell receptor beta chains follows, all from one sample in a study of blood T cell repertoires in COVID-19. The method was immunoSEQ multiplex PCR; TCRdb's version includes in-frame clones alone and lacks a portion of them. This table holds approximately 100,000 clones, roughly nine tenths found once. Specimen: peripheral blood. The receptors come from a man in his sixties with acute or convalescent COVID-19. Both conserved end residues are part of each CDR3. D genes are given only for firm matches. Where a row states a size, it is once, few, many or the class of an expanded clone; other rows omit it.

cdr3_length	d_call	v_call	clone_size	j_call	cdr3_aa	cdr3_nt
15	NA	TRBV11-2	once	TRBJ2-1	CASSFRDSHRYEQFF	TGTGCCAGCAGCTTTCGGGACTCCCACCGCTATGAGCAGTTCTTC
18	NA	TRBV5-1	NA	TRBJ2-1	CASSLGILRSRSYNEQFF	TGCGCCAGCAGCTTAGGCATTTTAAGATCGAGGTCCTACAATGAGCAGTTCTTC
15	NA	TRBV29-1	once	TRBJ2-1	CSVEEGQGLANEQFF	TGCAGCGTTGAAGAAGGGCAGGGTTTGGCCAATGAGCAGTTCTTC
16	TRBD2	TRBV6-1	NA	TRBJ2-1	CASSGLAASSYNEQFF	TGTGCCAGCAGTGGACTAGCGGCGAGCTCCTACAATGAGCAGTTCTTC
16	TRBD1	TRBV19	NA	TRBJ1-5	CASRGTGGVGNQPQHF	TGTGCCAGTAGGGGGACAGGGGGCGTTGGCAATCAGCCCCAGCATTTT
15	TRBD1	TRBV9	NA	TRBJ1-6	CASSPGQTYNSPLHF	TGTGCCAGCTCCCCGGGACAGACCTATAATTCACCCCTCCACTTT
14	TRBD2	TRBV7-2	NA	TRBJ2-1	CASSLGLAGNEQFF	TGTGCCAGCAGCCTGGGACTAGCGGGCAATGAGCAGTTCTTC
13	NA	TRBV2	NA	TRBJ1-5	CASSLYSNQPQHF	TGTGCCAGCAGCCTATATAGCAATCAGCCCCAGCATTTT
13	NA	TRBV5-8	NA	TRBJ2-1	CASSLRGGNEQFF	TGTGCCAGCAGCTTACGGGGTGGGAATGAGCAGTTCTTC
16	NA	TRBV5-4	few	TRBJ1-1	CASSLGWRPGDTEAFF	TGTGCCAGCAGCTTGGGATGGAGGCCAGGCGACACTGAAGCTTTCTTT
16	NA	TRBV27	NA	TRBJ2-7	CASSRTEFSRQYEQYF	TGTGCCAGCAGCCGGACAGAATTCTCGAGGCAATACGAGCAGTACTTC
15	TRBD2	TRBV5-1	NA	TRBJ2-1	CASRRLAGGRYEQFF	TGCGCCAGCCGTAGACTAGCGGGAGGGCGGTATGAGCAGTTCTTC
14	NA	TRBV18	NA	TRBJ2-7	CASSPGREKYEQYF	TGTGCCAGCTCACCGGGTCGGGAGAAGTACGAGCAGTACTTC
15	NA	TRBV6-1	NA	TRBJ1-1	CASSELAGAVTEAFF	TGTGCCAGCAGTGAATTGGCAGGGGCGGTCACTGAAGCTTTCTTT
15	TRBD1	TRBV19	NA	TRBJ1-2	CASSIVQGAKYGYTF	TGTGCCAGTAGTATAGTGCAGGGGGCTAAGTATGGCTACACCTTC
13	TRBD1	TRBV30	NA	TRBJ2-5	CATDAKTGGTQYF	TGTGCCACGGACGCAAAAACAGGGGGGACCCAGTACTTC
13	TRBD1	TRBV19	NA	TRBJ1-6	CATQDRGNSPLHF	TGTGCCACCCAAGACAGGGGGAATTCACCCCTCCACTTT
14	NA	TRBV7-8	NA	TRBJ1-1	CASSLSQGITEAFF	TGTGCCAGCAGCTTATCCCAGGGGATAACTGAAGCTTTCTTT
13	TRBD1	TRBV27	NA	TRBJ1-1	CASNPTGRNEAFF	TGTGCCAGCAACCCGACAGGGCGTAATGAAGCTTTCTTT
17	NA	TRBV28	NA	TRBJ2-6	CATRRIRGVSGANVLTF	TGTGCCACTAGGAGGATCCGGGGAGTGTCTGGGGCCAACGTCCTGACTTTC
12	NA	TRBV2	NA	TRBJ1-6	CASSENIFALHF	TGTGCCAGCAGTGAAAACATTTTTGCCCTCCACTTT
12	NA	TRBV5-1	NA	TRBJ2-7	CASSSDIYEQYF	TGCGCCAGCAGCTCTGACATCTACGAGCAGTACTTC
13	TRBD2	TRBV29-1	NA	TRBJ2-2	CSVGGVNTGELFF	TGCAGCGTCGGGGGGGTCAACACCGGGGAGCTGTTTTTT
12	NA	TRBV18	NA	TRBJ2-5	CASSTSQETQYF	TGTGCCAGCTCAACCAGCCAAGAGACCCAGTACTTC
12	NA	TRBV28	NA	TRBJ1-5	CASNGGWQPQHF	TGTGCCAGCAACGGGGGATGGCAGCCCCAGCATTTT
13	NA	TRBV6-2/TRBV6-3	NA	TRBJ2-7	CASSPGGPVEQYF	TGTGCCAGCAGCCCGGGTGGGCCGGTCGAGCAGTACTTC
13	NA	TRBV18	NA	TRBJ2-3	CASSPVLADTQYF	TGTGCCAGCTCACCAGTTTTAGCAGATACGCAGTATTTT
18	NA	TRBV21-1	NA	TRBJ2-7	CASSPHGHKDFLSYEQYF	TGTGCCAGCAGCCCCCATGGGCACAAGGACTTTCTTTCCTACGAGCAGTACTTC
15	TRBD2	TRBV5-1	NA	TRBJ2-7	CASSSGLADSYEQYF	TGCGCCAGCAGCTCGGGACTAGCGGACTCCTACGAGCAGTACTTC
14	NA	TRBV6-1	NA	TRBJ2-1	CASSGGGAPNEQFF	TGTGCCAGCAGTGGGGGCGGGGCCCCCAATGAGCAGTTCTTC
11	NA	TRBV6-1	NA	TRBJ2-7	CASSNNYEQYF	TGTGCCAGCAGCAACAATTACGAGCAGTACTTC
14	TRBD1	TRBV6-5	once	TRBJ2-7	CASRSRQGVEEQYF	TGTGCCAGCAGAAGCAGACAGGGGGTAGAGGAGCAGTACTTC
13	NA	TRBV19	NA	TRBJ1-4	CASSSTTNEKLFF	TGTGCCAGTAGTTCCACAACTAATGAAAAACTGTTTTTT
16	NA	TRBV5-1	NA	TRBJ2-2	CASSPGRGSNTGELFF	TGCGCCAGCAGCCCCGGACGGGGGTCGAACACCGGGGAGCTGTTTTTT
13	NA	TRBV28	NA	TRBJ1-3	CASSLSGGNTIYF	TGTGCCAGCAGTTTATCCGGGGGAAACACCATATATTTT
15	TRBD2	TRBV5-1	NA	TRBJ2-1	CASSRSGRALDEQFF	TGCGCCAGCAGTCGTAGCGGGAGGGCCCTGGATGAGCAGTTCTTC
13	NA	TRBV9	NA	TRBJ2-2	CASGIPTGGELFF	TGTGCCAGTGGTATCCCAACGGGCGGGGAGCTGTTTTTT
18	NA	TRBV24-1	NA	TRBJ1-1	CATSDYPQYHRKNTEAFF	TGTGCCACCAGTGATTACCCCCAATACCACAGGAAGAACACTGAAGCTTTCTTT
15	TRBD2	TRBV3-1/TRBV3-2	NA	TRBJ2-7	CASSPNLAGVYEQYF	TGTGCCAGCAGTCCAAATTTAGCGGGGGTCTACGAGCAGTACTTC
15	TRBD2	TRBV10-3	NA	TRBJ2-3	CAIRTGLAGTDTQYF	TGTGCCATCAGAACGGGACTAGCGGGCACAGATACGCAGTATTTT
13	NA	TRBV11-3	NA	TRBJ1-1	CASSPRQDTEAFF	TGTGCCAGCAGCCCTCGACAAGACACTGAAGCTTTCTTT
15	NA	TRBV7-8	NA	TRBJ1-5	CASSLAGAGNQPQHF	TGTGCCAGCAGCTTAGCAGGGGCCGGCAATCAGCCCCAGCATTTT
16	TRBD1	TRBV27	NA	TRBJ1-5	CASSPYTGGSNQPQHF	TGTGCCAGCAGTCCCTATACAGGGGGCAGCAATCAGCCCCAGCATTTT
16	TRBD2	TRBV7-9	NA	TRBJ2-7	CAIIPGGTSGYYEQYF	TGTGCCATCATCCCCGGTGGGACTAGCGGGTACTACGAGCAGTACTTC
14	TRBD2	TRBV7-7	NA	TRBJ2-1	CASSPGGLAHEQFF	TGTGCTAGCAGCCCCGGCGGACTAGCCCATGAGCAGTTCTTC
15	NA	TRBV30	NA	TRBJ1-6	CAWNNLRTGISPLHF	TGTGCCTGGAACAACCTCCGGACTGGAATCTCACCCCTCCACTTT
14	TRBD1	TRBV7-3	NA	TRBJ2-3	CASSLDGTADTQYF	TGTGCCAGCAGCTTGGACGGGACAGCAGATACGCAGTATTTT
14	TRBD1	TRBV6-1	NA	TRBJ1-4	CASRPGQGSEKLFF	TGTGCCAGCAGACCGGGACAGGGGAGTGAAAAACTGTTTTTT
16	TRBD1	TRBV7-9	NA	TRBJ2-7	CASSLPGGRSSYEQYF	TGTGCCAGCAGCCTCCCAGGGGGCCGGTCCTCCTACGAGCAGTACTTC
14	NA	TRBV28	NA	TRBJ1-5	CASSSGHSNQPQHF	TGTGCCAGCAGTTCAGGTCATAGCAATCAGCCCCAGCATTTT
14	NA	TRBV7-3	NA	TRBJ1-6	CASSARGWDSPLHF	TGTGCCAGCAGCGCCAGGGGTTGGGATTCACCCCTCCACTTT